This entry concerns a single T cell receptor beta chain. Trimming cost V 4 bases and J 2 bases, with 15 bases left between them. The CDR3 length is 16 residues. Looked up from germline, CDR1 is MGHRA and CDR2 is YSYEKL. The sample originates from a study of blood T cell repertoires in COVID-19. The repertoire was sequenced with immunoSEQ multiplex PCR; TCRdb's copy has only in-frame clones and lacks some. The sample includes roughly 300,000 clones, nearly 90% of them seen just once. Source material: peripheral blood. The chain is built from TRBV4-1 and TRBJ1-3, with TRBD1 as a possible D gene (5 bases). The sequence came from a woman under 40 with COVID-19, enrolled during active disease. DNA for the CDR3: TGCGCCAGCAGCCGCCTCTTGATAGGGGCTGGAAACACCATATATTTT. Its protein is CASSRLLIGAGNTIYF.